These T cell receptor beta chains were read from a single sample in a study of identifying expanded T cells in peripheral blood. Using immunoSEQ multiplex PCR, the repertoire was profiled, and TCRdb retains in-frame clones only, with some absent. The data contain 90,000 to 100,000 clones, roughly 88% of them seen just once; the ten biggest clones take up approximately 5.2%. Sequenced input: blood. The receptors originated from a person aged 18 to 69 in good health. Both conserved end residues are part of each CDR3. A D gene is named only where the DNA matches it firmly. Rows may omit the clone size; those that give it use once, few, many or a size class.

clone_size	j_call	v_call	d_call	cdr3_nt	cdr3_aa
.	TRBJ1-5	TRBV10-2	.	TGCGCCAGCAGGGGAGACTATAGCAATCAGCCCCAGCATTTT	CASRGDYSNQPQHF
.	TRBJ1-1	TRBV6-4	.	TGTGCCAGCAGAGTCGAGGGGGGCGGGGGAACTGAAGCTTTCTTT	CASRVEGGGGTEAFF
.	TRBJ1-2	TRBV12-5	.	TGTGCTAGTGGTTTGGAAAAGGGCAACTACTATGGCTACACCTTC	CASGLEKGNYYGYTF
.	TRBJ1-2	TRBV19	.	TGTGCCAGTAGTATAGGGCTTCGGCAGGCATACTATGGCTACACCTTC	CASSIGLRQAYYGYTF
.	TRBJ2-5	TRBV14	TRBD2	TGTGCCAGCAGCCGCGTTACCCAAGGACTAGCGCAAGAGACCCAGTACTTC	CASSRVTQGLAQETQYF
.	TRBJ1-2	TRBV7-2	.	TGTGCCAGCAGCTGGGGACTGGGCGGGGACGGCTACACCTTC	CASSWGLGGDGYTF
.	TRBJ1-1	TRBV18	.	TGTGCCAGCTCACACGGGACCGGGCAGGGGATGACTGAAGCTTTCTTT	CASSHGTGQGMTEAFF
.	TRBJ2-3	TRBV18	TRBD1	TGTGCCAGCTCACCAAAGGGGACAGCTAGCACAGATACGCAGTATTTT	CASSPKGTASTDTQYF
once	TRBJ2-3	TRBV5-4	.	TGTGCCAGCAGCTTTGTGGGGGGGCCCTTCACAGATACGCAGTATTTT	CASSFVGGPFTDTQYF
.	TRBJ2-7	TRBV7-2	TRBD1	TGTGCCAGCAGCGCCCGACAGGGCCCCTACGAGCAGTACTTC	CASSARQGPYEQYF
.	TRBJ1-3	TRBV6-1	.	TGTGCCAGCAGTGAGGGGAGGGGGTCTGGAAACACCATATATTTT	CASSEGRGSGNTIYF
few	TRBJ2-1	TRBV7-2	.	TGTGCCAGCAGCCCATTGCCCCCCACTGTCGTAGGGGGTACTGAGCAGTTCTTC	CASSPLPPTVVGGTEQFF
few	TRBJ1-6	TRBV2	.	TGTGCCAGCTCCTGGACAGATGGTTCACCCCTCCACTTT	CASSWTDGSPLHF
.	TRBJ1-1	TRBV5-1	.	TGCGCCAGCACCCCCCGGCCAGAAAACACTGAAGCTTTCTTT	CASTPRPENTEAFF
.	TRBJ1-1	TRBV7-8	TRBD1	TGTGCCAGCAGCTTAGGAAGACAGGGTCGGCCTTTCTTT	CASSLGRQGRPFF
.	TRBJ1-2	TRBV5-1	TRBD1	TGCGCCAGCAGCTCAACAGGGGAAGATTTCTATGGCTACACCTTC	CASSSTGEDFYGYTF
.	TRBJ1-2	TRBV29-1	TRBD1	TGCAGCGTTGAAGGGGTGCAGGGGGCTAACTATGGCTACACCTTC	CSVEGVQGANYGYTF
.	TRBJ2-1	TRBV19	.	TGTGCCAGTAGTATAGGGGACCGGGGTTACAATGAGCAGTTCTTC	CASSIGDRGYNEQFF
.	TRBJ2-5	TRBV25-1	.	TGTGCCAGCAGTGAATTTGGTTTTGAGACCCAGTACTTC	CASSEFGFETQYF
.	TRBJ1-3	TRBV10-2	.	TGCGCCAGCAGTGAGTCGGGGGCACTTACCATATATTTT	CASSESGALTIYF
few	TRBJ1-5	TRBV19	.	TGTGCCAGTAGTCCCATTGAGGTGGCTCAGCCCCAGCATTTT	CASSPIEVAQPQHF
.	TRBJ1-1	TRBV5-1	TRBD1	TGCGCCACCTCAGGGGGGACTGAAGCTTTCTTT	CATSGGTEAFF
.	TRBJ1-2	TRBV5-1	TRBD1	TGCGCCAGCAGCTTGGGTTTTGGGACAGGGTTCTCTAACTATGGCTACACCTTC	CASSLGFGTGFSNYGYTF
.	TRBJ2-7	TRBV7-9	TRBD1	TGTGCCACCGGACAGGCCAACGACTACGAGCAGTACTTC	CATGQANDYEQYF
few	TRBJ1-5	TRBV4-1	.	TGCGCCAGCAGCCAAGATCGGGGACAGCCCCAGCATTTT	CASSQDRGQPQHF
.	TRBJ2-7	TRBV19	.	TGTGCCAGTAGTATCGCGCCAGGGGAAGTCTACGAGCAGTACTTC	CASSIAPGEVYEQYF
.	TRBJ2-2	TRBV27	.	TGTGCCAGCGGCCACCGTTTGGGCAACGCCGGGGAGCTGTTTTTT	CASGHRLGNAGELFF
.	TRBJ2-5	TRBV6-1	TRBD2	TGTGCCAGTGTGCCTAGCGGGGAAGAGACCCAGTACTTC	CASVPSGEETQYF
.	TRBJ2-3	TRBV19	TRBD2	TGTGCCAGTTGGGGCGGGAGTACGACAGATACGCAGTATTTT	CASWGGSTTDTQYF
.	TRBJ2-7	TRBV5-1	TRBD1	TGCGCCAGCAGCTCCCGGGGACAGGACTGGCTCACCCCCTACGAGCAGTACTTC	CASSSRGQDWLTPYEQYF
.	TRBJ1-2	TRBV5-5	.	TGTGCCAGCAGCTTGACAGAGAATTATGGCTACACCTTC	CASSLTENYGYTF
.	TRBJ1-5	TRBV19	.	TGTGCCAGTAGCCTTACTTCGGGTCAGCCCCAGCATTTT	CASSLTSGQPQHF
.	TRBJ1-2	TRBV5-5	.	TGTGCCAGCAGCCAGACAAGGGGCGGGGATGGCTACACCTTC	CASSQTRGGDGYTF
.	TRBJ2-7	TRBV2	TRBD1	TGTGCCAGCAAAATGACAGGGTCCTACGAGCAGTACTTC	CASKMTGSYEQYF
.	TRBJ2-2	TRBV18	TRBD1	TGTGCCAGCGCGAATCGGAAAGGGACAGGGGTCGGGGAGCTGTTTTTT	CASANRKGTGVGELFF
.	TRBJ2-3	TRBV7-7	.	TGTGCCAGCAGCCTTGGCAGGGTAGGAGATACGCAGTATTTT	CASSLGRVGDTQYF
few	TRBJ2-7	TRBV6-6	.	TGTGCCAGCAGTTACTCGATCGGGGACTACGAGCAGTACTTC	CASSYSIGDYEQYF
.	TRBJ1-3	TRBV9	.	TGTGCCAGCAGCGTAGGGGGACACTTCCGATCTGGAAACACCATATATTTT	CASSVGGHFRSGNTIYF
.	TRBJ2-1	TRBV7-9	.	TGTGCCAGCACCAGCCGGGACTCCTACAATGAGCAGTTCTTC	CASTSRDSYNEQFF